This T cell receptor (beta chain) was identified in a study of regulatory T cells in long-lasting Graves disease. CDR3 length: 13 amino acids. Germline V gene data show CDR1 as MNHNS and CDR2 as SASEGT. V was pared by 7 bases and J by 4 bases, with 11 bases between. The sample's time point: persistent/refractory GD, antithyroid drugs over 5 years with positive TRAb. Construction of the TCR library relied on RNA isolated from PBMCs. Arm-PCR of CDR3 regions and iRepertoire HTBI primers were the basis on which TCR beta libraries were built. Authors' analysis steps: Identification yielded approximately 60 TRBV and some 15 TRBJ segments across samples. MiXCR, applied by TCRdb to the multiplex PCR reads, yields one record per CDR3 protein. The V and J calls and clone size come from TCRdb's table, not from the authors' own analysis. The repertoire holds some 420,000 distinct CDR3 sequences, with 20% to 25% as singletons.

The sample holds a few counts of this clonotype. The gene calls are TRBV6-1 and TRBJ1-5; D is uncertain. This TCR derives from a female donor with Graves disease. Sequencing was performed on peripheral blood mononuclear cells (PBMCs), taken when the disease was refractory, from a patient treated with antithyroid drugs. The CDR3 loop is CASTRVLNQPQHF. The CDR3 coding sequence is TGTGCCAGCACGAGGGTCCTTAATCAGCCCCAGCATTTT.